These 32 T cell receptor beta chains were sequenced from one sample in a study of T cell repertoires in cytomegalovirus infection. No antigens are known for them. MiXCR was run by TCRdb on the reads, yielding one entry per CDR3 protein. Among about half a million distinct CDR3 sequences listed, approximately 42% were seen once. The input for sequencing was cultured PBMCs, taken from culture after CMV antigen stimulation. The receptors come from a human donor in good health (CMV status not recorded). Some clones in this sample may be carry-over from other donors' samples.

This rearrangement joins TRBV2 to TRBJ2-3, with D perhaps TRBD1 (5 bases). V gave up 3 bases and J gave up 5 bases, with 15 bases separating them. Germline assignment: CDR1 SNHLY and CDR2 FYNNEI. This CDR3 is built from 15 residues. DNA of the CDR3: TGTGCCAGCAGTGAGAACCTTAGGGGCCAAGATACGCAGTATTTT. This sequence encodes CASSENLRGQDTQYF. Using reference TRBV2 and TRBJ2-3 for the parts outside the CDR3, the full variable domain is EPEVTQTPSHQVTQMGQEVILRCVPISNHLYFYWYRQILGQKVEFLVSFYNNEISEKSEIFDDQFSVERPDGSNFTLKIRSTKLEDSAMYFCASSENLRGQDTQYFGPGTRLTVL.

The V and J genes are TRBV7-2 and TRBJ2-5; D call uncertain. Trimming cost V 1 base and J 5 bases, with 11 bases left between them. This CDR3 has 14 amino acids. Germline V gene sequence: CDR1 SGHTA, CDR2 FQGNSA. CDR3 region: CASSLGRVIETQYF. The CDR3 DNA reads as TGTGCCAGCAGCTTAGGAAGGGTCATTGAGACCCAGTACTTC.

The rearrangement uses TRBV5-6 and TRBJ2-7; TRBD1 aligns across 8 bases. V shed 5 bases and J 7 bases; nucleotides not matched to a gene: 8. Per the germline V gene, CDR1 is SGHDT and CDR2 is YYEEEE. The CDR3 is 13 amino acids. This CDR3 reads CASRFDRGGEQYF. In DNA form, the CDR3 reads TGTGCCAGCAGATTCGACAGGGGAGGAGAGCAGTACTTC.

This clonotype was seen a few times. V gene TRBV7-2 combines with J gene TRBJ2-7; D assignment may be TRBD1 or TRBD2 (5 bases each). Trimming left V 5 bases short and J 7 bases short, with 18 bases between. The CDR3 has 14 amino acids. Germline V gene sequence: CDR1 SGHTA, CDR2 FQGNSA. The CDR3 loop reads CASSAPGPQREQYF. The CDR3 bases are TGTGCCAGCAGCGCTCCGGGACCACAGAGGGAGCAGTACTTC.

J is TRBJ2-3 and V is TRBV5-4; TRBD2 matches at 12 bases. J was trimmed by 6 bases and V by 3 bases; bases with no gene match: 5. Germline assignment: CDR1 SGHNT and CDR2 YYREEE (reference sequence). The length of the CDR3 is 15 residues. CDR3 sequence reads: CASSSSGRVADTQYF. The DNA of the CDR3 is TGTGCCAGCAGCTCTAGCGGGAGGGTAGCCGATACGCAGTATTTT. Full variable domain (outside the CDR3, taken from reference TRBV5-4 and TRBJ2-3): ETGVTQSPTHLIKTRGQQVTLRCSSQSGHNTVSWYQQALGQGPQFIFQYYREEENGRGNFPPRFSGLQFPNYSSELNVNALELDDSALYLCASSSSGRVADTQYFGPGTRLTVL.

This chain connects TRBV4-1 to TRBJ2-7, with a possible D match to TRBD1 (7 bases). V was shortened by 0 bases and J by 0 bases, with 15 bases between the two germline ends. The CDR3 runs to 17 residues. Germline V gene data show CDR1 as MGHRA and CDR2 as YSYEKL. The CDR3 DNA follows: TGCGCCAGCAGCCAAGATCCCCCAGGGGGGAGCTCCTACGAGCAGTACTTC. It codes for CASSQDPPGGSSYEQYF.

This clonotype was counted only a few times. The chain recombines TRBV19 with TRBJ1-3; TRBD1 is a possible D gene (5 bases). The CDR3 extends over 15 amino acids. Germline loops: CDR1 LNHDA, CDR2 SQIVND (reference sequence). The ends were cut back, 8 bases at V and 0 bases at J, with 14 bases in the middle. As DNA, the CDR3 is TGTGCCAGTGCCACCGGGGCCATCTCTGGAAACACCATATATTTT. As protein: CASATGAISGNTIYF.

This chain connects TRBV6-2 or TRBV6-3 to TRBJ1-5, with TRBD1 identical over 9 bases. The junction had 15 bases not matched to a gene; V was cut back by 5 bases and J by 7 bases. CDR1 MNHEY and CDR2 SVGEGT come from the germline V gene. This CDR3 is 17 amino acids long. For the CDR3, the DNA is TGTGCCAGCAGTCGGGGACAGGGATTGGGCATCTGGCAGCCCCAGCATTTT. Encoded protein: CASSRGQGLGIWQPQHF.

This clonotype was seen more than once but under ten times. The rearrangement links TRBV7-2 to TRBJ2-5; TRBD2 is a possible D gene (6 bases). The CDR3 is 15 residues long. V was shortened by 4 bases and J by 4 bases, with 16 bases between the two germline ends. The V gene's germline CDR1 is SGHTA and CDR2 FQGNSA. The CDR3: CASSYGPPGGETQYF. The CDR3 DNA reads TGTGCCAGCAGCTACGGGCCCCCCGGGGGAGAGACCCAGTACTTC.

V usage is TRBV11-3 and J usage is TRBJ2-3; D is possibly TRBD1 or TRBD2 (5 bases each). The V gene lost 5 bases and the J gene lost 1 base, with 10 bases spanning the gap. Germline V gives CDR1 SGHNT, CDR2 YENEEA. This CDR3 comprises 14 residues. In DNA, the CDR3 is TGTGCCAGCAGCCTTTGGGACGGCACAGATACGCAGTATTTT. Encoded protein: CASSLWDGTDTQYF.

V is TRBV7-6 and J is TRBJ2-5; TRBD2 matches at 8 bases. The CDR3 runs to 15 residues. J gave up 4 bases and V 5 bases, and 9 bases lay outside the gene matches. CDR1 and CDR2 from the germline V gene are SGHVS and FNYEAQ. The CDR3 DNA sequence: TGTGCCAGCAGCGAATACGGGGGGGCCGCAGAGACCCAGTACTTC. Residues: CASSEYGGAAETQYF.

The J gene is TRBJ2-7, the V gene TRBV6-5; 13 bases line up with TRBD2. With V trimmed by 5 bases and J by 2 bases, 6 bases remained unmatched. CDR1 MNHEY and CDR2 SVGAGI come from the germline V gene. The CDR3 extends over 16 amino acids. The CDR3 nucleotides read TGTGCCAGCAGTGAAACCGGGACTAGCGGGGCCTACGAGCAGTACTTC. Its protein product is CASSETGTSGAYEQYF.

This chain joins TRBV4-1 and TRBJ2-5, with 9 nucleotides matching TRBD2. The CDR3 runs to 18 residues. The V gene's germline CDR1 is MGHRA and CDR2 YSYEKL. Trimming cost V 4 bases and J 5 bases; bases outside gene matches: 17. DNA of the CDR3: TGCGCCAGCAGCCGGTTAGAGTCGTCTAGCGGGGATTTGGAGACCCAGTACTTC. This translates into CASSRLESSSGDLETQYF.

This clonotype appeared a few times. This rearrangement joins TRBV7-6 to TRBJ1-6, with TRBD1 as a possible D gene (5 bases). Germline CDR1 SGHVS, CDR2 FNYEAQ. The CDR3 has 14 amino acids. With 4 bases removed from V and 8 bases from J, the gap between germline ends came to 12 bases. The CDR3 reads CASSSRDGYSPLHF. The CDR3 nucleotides read TGTGCCAGCAGCTCCCGGGACGGGTATTCACCCCTCCACTTT.

On this clonotype itself: A much larger clone differs by one base, so this may be a read error. In DNA form, the CDR3 reads TGTGCCAGCAGCCCGCGGGACAGGGGGGTGAACACTGAAGCTTCCTTT. Its translation: CASSPRDRGVNTEASF. The chain couples TRBV7-8 to TRBJ1-1; 11 bases are shared with TRBD1. CDR3 length: 16 amino acids. Looked up from germline, CDR1 is SGHVS and CDR2 is FQNEAQ.

The J gene is TRBJ2-5, the V gene TRBV7-6, with D uncertain. V shed 0 bases and J shed 1 base, with 12 bases lying between them. CDR1 is SGHVS and CDR2 is FNYEAQ in the germline V gene. CDR3 length: 16 residues. Here the CDR3 DNA reads TGTGCCAGCAGCTTAGCGCCCCACCGCGTCCAAGAGACCCAGTACTTC. Amino acid sequence: CASSLAPHRVQETQYF.

This chain links TRBV12-3 or TRBV12-4 with TRBJ2-3; 8 bases map to TRBD1. The CDR3 covers 14 residues. The V segment lost 8 bases and the J segment 5 bases; nucleotides outside the gene matches: 9. CDR3 loop: CASALGQGIDTQYF. The CDR3 nucleotides read TGTGCCAGCGCCCTAGGACAGGGAATAGATACGCAGTATTTT.

This clonotype came up a few times. The chain carries TRBV7-2 and TRBJ2-1; TRBD2 agrees at 16 bases. Germline V CDR1 and CDR2: SGHTA, FQGNSA. CDR3 length: 18 residues. J gave up 3 bases and V 5 bases, and 7 bases lay outside the gene matches. The CDR3, as DNA: TGTGCCAGCAGCACGGGACTAGCGGGGGGGCCATTCTACAATGAGCAGTTCTTC. This encodes CASSTGLAGGPFYNEQFF.

This rearrangement joins TRBV3-1 to TRBJ2-3; no firm D call. This CDR3 has 14 amino acids. Trimming left V 0 bases short and J 0 bases short, with 4 bases between. The germline CDR1 and CDR2 sequences are LGHDT and YNNKEL (reference sequence). The CDR3 protein is CASSQDASTDTQYF. In DNA, the CDR3 is TGTGCCAGCAGCCAAGATGCTAGCACAGATACGCAGTATTTT.

In this sample, this clonotype turned up once. This CDR3 reads CSATADAYNEQFF. CDR3 nucleotides: TGCAGTGCTACTGCAGACGCCTACAATGAGCAGTTCTTC. The chain recombines TRBV20-1 with TRBJ2-1; D uncertain. This CDR3 spans 13 amino acids. The germline V gene encodes CDR1 DFQATT and CDR2 SNEGSKA (reference sequence). V shed 4 bases and J shed 2 bases, with 9 bases lying between them.

The rearrangement joins TRBV10-2 to TRBJ2-3, with 10 bases fitting TRBD2. Germline loops: CDR1 WSHSY, CDR2 SAAADI. This CDR3 contains 16 residues. The V and J ends lost 8 bases and 0 bases, in that order; junction bases with no gene match: 8. The CDR3 loop reads CASSFGTSVSTDTQYF. In nucleotides, the CDR3 is TGCGCCAGCTCCTTCGGGACTAGCGTAAGCACAGATACGCAGTATTTT.

This clonotype turned up a few times. V gene TRBV2 combines with J gene TRBJ2-7, with D uncertain. Trimming took off 1 base at V and 6 bases at J, with 10 bases between the two ends. Germline-derived CDR1 and CDR2 are SNHLY and FYNNEI. The CDR3 spans 13 residues. CDR3 bases: TGTGCCAGCAGTGAAGGGCCCCTAGGCGAGCAGTACTTC. It encodes CASSEGPLGEQYF.

This chain joins TRBV19 and TRBJ2-6, with D unresolved. Germline V lookup: CDR1 LNHDA, CDR2 SQIVND (reference sequence). The CDR3 spans 8 residues. The chain's CDR3 is CAPHVLTF. In DNA, the CDR3 is TGTGCTCCCCACGTCCTGACTTTC.

This clonotype was recorded a few times. The chain links TRBV12-3 or TRBV12-4 to TRBJ2-5; 7 bases map to TRBD2. With V trimmed by 5 bases and J by 5 bases, 11 bases remained unmatched. This CDR3 comprises 15 residues. The CDR3 spells CASSPLEGGTETQYF. CDR3 nucleotide sequence: TGTGCCAGCAGTCCGCTTGAGGGAGGGACGGAGACCCAGTACTTC.

The rearrangement links TRBV6-6 to TRBJ2-5; D may be TRBD2 (7 bases). V was clipped by 2 bases and J by 5 bases, with 15 bases between them. CDR3 length equals 15 residues. Per germline, CDR1 MNHNY and CDR2 SVGAGI (reference sequence). Here the CDR3 reads CASSYGGGGGETQYF. CDR3 coding DNA: TGTGCCAGCAGTTACGGGGGGGGCGGGGGCGAGACCCAGTACTTC.

The chain combines TRBV10-3 with TRBJ2-7; D gene unclear. The CDR3 consists of 11 residues. The V end was cut by 6 bases, the J end by 3 bases, with 6 bases between. From germline, CDR1 is ENHRY and CDR2 SYGVKD. The CDR3 DNA is TGTGCCATCAGGATAGACTACGAGCAGTACTTC. Its translation is CAIRIDYEQYF.

This chain connects TRBV7-2 to TRBJ1-1, with TRBD1 as a possible D gene (5 bases). Trimming removed 7 bases from V and 4 bases from J, with 19 bases in between. The CDR3 totals 15 residues. Germline V lookup: CDR1 SGHTA, CDR2 FQGNSA. The CDR3: CASTPGGGLITEAFF. The CDR3 DNA is TGTGCCAGCACCCCCGGGGGGGGACTTATCACTGAAGCTTTCTTT.

This clonotype occurred a few times. This chain connects TRBV12-3 or TRBV12-4 to TRBJ2-7, with a tentative D call TRBD1 (6 bases). The CDR3 sequence is 15 residues long. V was shortened by 7 bases and J by 2 bases, with 18 bases between the two germline ends. The CDR3 spells CASTSMTGTTYEQYF. Written as DNA, the CDR3 is TGTGCCAGCACCTCGATGACAGGAACCACCTACGAGCAGTACTTC.

The genes are TRBV20-1 and TRBJ2-3; perhaps TRBD2 as D (6 bases). This CDR3 has 16 residues. Deletions cut 0 bases from V and 2 bases from J, with 15 bases between. Germline CDR1 is DFQATT and CDR2 is SNEGSKA (reference sequence). The CDR3 DNA reads as TGCAGTGCTAGAGATAGAAGCGGGCTACACACAGATACGCAGTATTTT. This translates into CSARDRSGLHTDTQYF.

This clonotype showed up just a few times. The chain is built from TRBV4-1 and TRBJ2-5; TRBD2 aligns across 9 bases. V gave up 5 bases and J gave up 3 bases; unmatched junction bases: 4. This CDR3 contains 14 residues. Germline values: CDR1 MGHRA, CDR2 YSYEKL. This CDR3 is CASSVRLAEETQYF. In nucleotides, the CDR3 is TGCGCCAGCAGCGTACGACTAGCGGAAGAGACCCAGTACTTC.

This clonotype was recorded a few times. V and J are TRBV12-3 or TRBV12-4 and TRBJ2-7; 8 bases fit TRBD1. J was trimmed by 6 bases and V by 5 bases; bases with no gene match: 12. The CDR3 runs to 15 residues. The chain's CDR3 is CASSPLGTGVFEQYF. The CDR3 DNA is TGTGCCAGCAGTCCCTTGGGGACAGGTGTATTCGAGCAGTACTTC.

This chain links TRBV19 with TRBJ2-2; 8 bases map to TRBD2. The CDR3 is made up of 14 amino acids. Germline loops: CDR1 LNHDA, CDR2 SQIVND (reference sequence). J lost 6 bases, V lost 6 bases, and 6 bases had no gene match. CDR3 sequence reads: CASSPGLEAGELFF. Here the CDR3 DNA reads TGTGCCAGTAGCCCGGGACTAGAGGCCGGGGAGCTGTTTTTT.